This T cell receptor beta chain appears in the sequencing data of a study of cytomegalovirus exposure and HLA in healthy donors. Study-level information: Counted in an early data release were about 85 million unique TCRs from HLA-typed donors. Study findings and constraints: Other equally common chains were less clonally expanded than HLA-associated TCR beta chains, a later analysis showed. Another analysis was done later, and it associated 15,000 to 20,000 TCR beta sequences with HLA alleles at 0.05 false discovery rate.

60 Vbeta and 13 Jbeta primers were used in PCR. Sequencing used immunoSEQ multiplex PCR; TCRdb keeps in-frame clones, though not all of them. The sample lists about 160,000 clones, roughly four fifths occurring once. To note about this clone: Its antigen remains unidentified.

The sequenced sample was PBMCs. The receptor's source is a woman between 18 and 29 years old in good health and CMV-seronegative.

This CDR3 is CASQTQGLQETQYF. The CDR3 DNA is TGTGCCAGCCAAACCCAGGGGTTACAAGAGACCCAGTACTTC. J is TRBJ2-5 and V is TRBV6-5, with D possibly TRBD1 on 6 matching bases. Germline V gives CDR1 MNHEY, CDR2 SVGAGI. This CDR3 comprises 14 residues. Trimming took off 8 bases at V and 2 bases at J, with 15 bases between the two ends.